This T cell receptor (beta chain) stems from a study of PD-1 blockade in classical Hodgkin lymphoma. General study results and limits: Patients who began taking nivolumab under 1 year after ASCT were left out. Newly diagnosed patients were reported to start with lower TCR diversity than healthy donors. Baseline diversity resembling that of newly diagnosed patients was seen in complete responders.

Following autologous stem cell transplantation, relapse occurred in every patient, and exposure to brentuximab vedotin varied. Classifying best responses yielded complete response, partial response or progressive disease. V was shortened by 6 bases and J by 6 bases, with 9 bases between the two germline ends. The CDR3 is 11 residues long. Germline V gives CDR1 ENHRY, CDR2 SYGVKD. Details on this clone: No antigen is known for it.

Repertoires were generated with immunoSEQ multiplex PCR, while TCRdb's copy carries only in-frame clones and drops some. The table shows around 96,000 clones, with 65% to 85% occurring only once. Sequencing used peripheral blood mononuclear cells (PBMCs), obtained at baseline. The chain has TRBV10-3 and TRBJ2-7; D is undetermined. This sequence originates from a human donor with classical Hodgkin lymphoma. CDR3 amino acids: CAISSESEQYF. The CDR3 DNA reads TGTGCCATCAGCTCTGAGAGCGAGCAGTACTTC.